The clone carrying this TCR beta chain was counted a few times. This sample is part of a study of blood T cell repertoires in COVID-19. In the authors' workflow: How many nucleated cells were present was estimated from reference gene primer amplification. Clones were read by immunoSEQ multiplex PCR, and TCRdb kept only the in-frame ones, dropping some. That table supplies the V and J calls and clone size; D and trimming were determined from the DNA. This table holds some 270,000 clones, 84% found once. Per germline, CDR1 SGHRS and CDR2 YFSETQ. The CDR3 extends over 14 amino acids. With 3 bases clipped from V and 3 bases from J, the junction kept 6 bases outside the gene matches.

This sequence joins TRBV5-1 and TRBJ2-7; TRBD1 aligns across 7 bases. This clonotype was sampled from a middle-aged woman who had recovered from COVID-19. Sequences were obtained from peripheral blood. The CDR3 bases are TGCGCCAGCAGCTCATTGACAGGGAGCTACGAGCAGTACTTC. Protein sequence: CASSSLTGSYEQYF.